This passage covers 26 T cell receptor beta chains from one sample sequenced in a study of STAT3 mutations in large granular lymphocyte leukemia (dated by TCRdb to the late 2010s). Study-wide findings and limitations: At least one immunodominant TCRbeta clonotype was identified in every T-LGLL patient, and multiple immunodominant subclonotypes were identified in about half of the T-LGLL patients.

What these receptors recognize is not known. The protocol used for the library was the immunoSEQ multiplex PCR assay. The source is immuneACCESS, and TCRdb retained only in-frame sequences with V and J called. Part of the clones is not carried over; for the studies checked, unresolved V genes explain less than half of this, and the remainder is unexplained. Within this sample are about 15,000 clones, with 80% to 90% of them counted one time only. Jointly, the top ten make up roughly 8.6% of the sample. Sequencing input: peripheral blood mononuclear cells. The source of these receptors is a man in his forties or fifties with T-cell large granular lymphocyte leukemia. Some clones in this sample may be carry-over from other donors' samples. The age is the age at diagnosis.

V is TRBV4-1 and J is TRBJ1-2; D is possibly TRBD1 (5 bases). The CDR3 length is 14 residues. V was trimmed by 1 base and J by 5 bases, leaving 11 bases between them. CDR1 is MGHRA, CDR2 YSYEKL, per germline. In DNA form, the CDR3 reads TGCGCCAGCAGCCAAGCCATGGAGGGGTATGGCTACACCTTC. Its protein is CASSQAMEGYGYTF.

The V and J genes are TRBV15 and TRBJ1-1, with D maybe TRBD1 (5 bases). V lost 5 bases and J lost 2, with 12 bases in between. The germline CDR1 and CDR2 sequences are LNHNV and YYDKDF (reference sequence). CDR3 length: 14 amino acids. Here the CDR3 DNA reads TGTGCCACCAGCGGCCCAACAGGCAACACTGAAGCTTTCTTT. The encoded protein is CATSGPTGNTEAFF.

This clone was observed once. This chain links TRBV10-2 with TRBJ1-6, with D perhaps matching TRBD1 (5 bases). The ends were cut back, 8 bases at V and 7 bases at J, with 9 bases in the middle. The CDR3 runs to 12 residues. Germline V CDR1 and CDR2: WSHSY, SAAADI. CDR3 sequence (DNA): TGCGCCAGCGGACAACCGAATTCACCCCTCCACTTT. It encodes CASGQPNSPLHF.

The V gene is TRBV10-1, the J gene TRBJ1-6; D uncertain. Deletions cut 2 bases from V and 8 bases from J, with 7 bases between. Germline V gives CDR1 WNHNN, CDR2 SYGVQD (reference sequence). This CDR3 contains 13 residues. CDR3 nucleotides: TGCGCCAGCAGTGAGCTCCGGGATTCACCCCTCCACTTT. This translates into CASSELRDSPLHF.

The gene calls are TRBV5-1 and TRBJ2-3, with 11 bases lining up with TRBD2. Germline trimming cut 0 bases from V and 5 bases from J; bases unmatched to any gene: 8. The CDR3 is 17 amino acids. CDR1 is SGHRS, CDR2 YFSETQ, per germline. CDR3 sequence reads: CASSLAASGGPGDTQYF. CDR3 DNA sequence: TGCGCCAGCAGCTTGGCGGCTAGCGGGGGGCCGGGAGATACGCAGTATTTT.

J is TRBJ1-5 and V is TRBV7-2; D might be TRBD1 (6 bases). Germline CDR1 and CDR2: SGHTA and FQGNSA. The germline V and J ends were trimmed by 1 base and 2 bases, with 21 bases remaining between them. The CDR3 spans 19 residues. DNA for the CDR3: TGTGCCAGCAGCTTAGTGCCCGGGACAACTTTCCGGGGCAATCAGCCCCAGCATTTT. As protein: CASSLVPGTTFRGNQPQHF.

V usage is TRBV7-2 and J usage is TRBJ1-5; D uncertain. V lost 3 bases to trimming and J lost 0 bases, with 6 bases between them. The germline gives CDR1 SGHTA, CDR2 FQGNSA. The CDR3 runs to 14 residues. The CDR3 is CASSFTNSNQPQHF. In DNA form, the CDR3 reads TGTGCCAGCAGCTTCACAAATAGCAATCAGCCCCAGCATTTT.

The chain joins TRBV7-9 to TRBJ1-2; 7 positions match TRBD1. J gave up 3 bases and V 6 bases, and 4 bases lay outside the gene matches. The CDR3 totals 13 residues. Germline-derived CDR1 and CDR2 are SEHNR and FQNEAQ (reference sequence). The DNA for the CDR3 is TGTGCCAGCAGTCAAGACAGGGACTATGGCTACACCTTC. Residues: CASSQDRDYGYTF.

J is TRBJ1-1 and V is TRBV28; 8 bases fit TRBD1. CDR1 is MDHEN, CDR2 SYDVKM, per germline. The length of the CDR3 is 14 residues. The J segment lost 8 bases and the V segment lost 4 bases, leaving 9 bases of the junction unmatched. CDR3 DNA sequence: TGTGCCAGCAGTTCGTCCCTAAGACAGGGGGAAGCTTTCTTT. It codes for CASSSSLRQGEAFF.

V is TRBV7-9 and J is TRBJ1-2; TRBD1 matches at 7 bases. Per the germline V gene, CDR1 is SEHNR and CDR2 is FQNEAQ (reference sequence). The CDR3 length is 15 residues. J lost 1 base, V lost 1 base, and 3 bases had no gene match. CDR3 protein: CASSLGGQRNYGYTF. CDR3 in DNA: TGTGCCAGCAGCTTAGGGGGACAGCGTAACTATGGCTACACCTTC.

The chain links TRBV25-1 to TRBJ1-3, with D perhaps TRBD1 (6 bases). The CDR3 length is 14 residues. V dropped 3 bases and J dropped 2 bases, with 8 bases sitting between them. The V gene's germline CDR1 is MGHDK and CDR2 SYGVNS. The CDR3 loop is CASSEAGAGNTIYF. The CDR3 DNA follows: TGTGCCAGCAGTGAGGCAGGGGCTGGAAACACCATATATTTT.

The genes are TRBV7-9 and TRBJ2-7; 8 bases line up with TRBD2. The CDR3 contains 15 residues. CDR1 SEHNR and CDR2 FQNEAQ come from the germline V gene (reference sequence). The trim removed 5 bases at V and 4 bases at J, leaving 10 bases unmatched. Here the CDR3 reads CASSLSGGARYEQYF. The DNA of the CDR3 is TGTGCCAGCAGCCTTTCCGGGGGGGCGAGGTACGAGCAGTACTTC.

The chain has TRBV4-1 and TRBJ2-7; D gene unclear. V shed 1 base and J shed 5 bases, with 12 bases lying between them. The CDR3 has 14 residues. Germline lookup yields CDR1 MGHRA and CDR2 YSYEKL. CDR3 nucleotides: TGCGCCAGCAGCCAAGGCAACAGTAGGCACGAGCAGTACTTC. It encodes CASSQGNSRHEQYF.

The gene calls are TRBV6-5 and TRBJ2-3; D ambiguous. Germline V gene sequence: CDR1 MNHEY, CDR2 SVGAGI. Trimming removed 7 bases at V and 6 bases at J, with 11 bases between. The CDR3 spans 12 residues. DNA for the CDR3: TGTGCCAGCACCCAGACGGGTGATACGCAGTATTTT. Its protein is CASTQTGDTQYF.

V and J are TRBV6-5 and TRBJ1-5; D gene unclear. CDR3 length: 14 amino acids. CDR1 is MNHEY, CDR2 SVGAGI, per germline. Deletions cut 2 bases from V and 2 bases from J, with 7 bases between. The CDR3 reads CASSYALGNQPQHF. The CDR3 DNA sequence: TGTGCCAGCAGTTACGCCCTTGGCAATCAGCCCCAGCATTTT.

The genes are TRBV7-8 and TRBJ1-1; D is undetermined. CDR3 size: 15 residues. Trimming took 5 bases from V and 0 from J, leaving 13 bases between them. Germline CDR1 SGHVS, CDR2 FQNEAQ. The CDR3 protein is CASSLTQILNTEAFF. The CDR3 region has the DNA TGTGCCAGCAGCCTAACACAGATTCTGAACACTGAAGCTTTCTTT.

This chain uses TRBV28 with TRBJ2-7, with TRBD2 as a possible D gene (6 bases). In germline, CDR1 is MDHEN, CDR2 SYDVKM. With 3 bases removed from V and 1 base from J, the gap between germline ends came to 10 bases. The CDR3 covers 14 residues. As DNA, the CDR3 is TGTGCCAGCAGTTTTACCGGGGGATCCTACGAGCAGTACTTC. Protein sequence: CASSFTGGSYEQYF.

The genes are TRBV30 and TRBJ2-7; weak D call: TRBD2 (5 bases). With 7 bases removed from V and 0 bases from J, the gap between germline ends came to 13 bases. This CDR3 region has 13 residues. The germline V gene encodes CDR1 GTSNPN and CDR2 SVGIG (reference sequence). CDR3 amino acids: CAFHSGFSYEQYF. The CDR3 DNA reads TGTGCCTTCCACTCGGGATTCTCCTACGAGCAGTACTTC.

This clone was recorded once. The CDR3 protein is CASSQPAGDSDTQYF. The CDR3 nucleotides read TGTGCCAGCAGCCAGCCAGCGGGCGACTCAGATACGCAGTATTTT. This chain connects TRBV11-2 to TRBJ2-3, with D tentatively TRBD2 (6 bases). This CDR3 is 15 amino acids long. Between the trimmed V and J ends, which lost 5 bases and 4 bases, there was a span of 16 bases. CDR1 is SGHAT, CDR2 FQNNGV, per germline.

In nucleotides, the CDR3 is TGTGCCTGGAGTGTACGGGGCTACACCTTC. Its translation: CAWSVRGYTF. The V gene is TRBV30, the J gene TRBJ1-2; D is undetermined. Per the germline V gene, CDR1 is GTSNPN and CDR2 is SVGIG (reference sequence). CDR3 length: 10 residues. V lost 0 bases and J lost 8, with 4 bases in between. The full variable domain, in which reference TRBV30 and TRBJ1-2 provide the parts outside the CDR3, is SQTIHQWPATLVQPVGSPLSLECTVEGTSNPNLYWYRQAAGRGLQLLFYSVGIGQISSEVPQNLSASRPQDRQFILSSKKLLLSDSGFYLCAWSVRGYTFGSGTRLTVV.

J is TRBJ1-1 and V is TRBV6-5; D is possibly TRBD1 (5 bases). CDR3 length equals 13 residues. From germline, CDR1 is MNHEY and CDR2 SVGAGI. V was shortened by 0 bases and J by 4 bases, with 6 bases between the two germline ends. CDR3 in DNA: TGTGCCAGCAGTTACTCGAGGGGCACTGAAGCTTTCTTT. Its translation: CASSYSRGTEAFF.

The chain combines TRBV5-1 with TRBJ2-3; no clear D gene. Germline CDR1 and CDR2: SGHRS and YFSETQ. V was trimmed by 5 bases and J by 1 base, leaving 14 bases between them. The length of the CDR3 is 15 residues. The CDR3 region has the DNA TGCGCCAGCAGACTGGACCATCGGGGCACAGATACGCAGTATTTT. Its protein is CASRLDHRGTDTQYF.

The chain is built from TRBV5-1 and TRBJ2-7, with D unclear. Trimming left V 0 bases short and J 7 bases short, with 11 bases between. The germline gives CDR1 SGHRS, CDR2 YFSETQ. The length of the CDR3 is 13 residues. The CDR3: CASSLAGELEQYF. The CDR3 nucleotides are TGCGCCAGCAGCTTGGCCGGAGAGTTGGAGCAGTACTTC.

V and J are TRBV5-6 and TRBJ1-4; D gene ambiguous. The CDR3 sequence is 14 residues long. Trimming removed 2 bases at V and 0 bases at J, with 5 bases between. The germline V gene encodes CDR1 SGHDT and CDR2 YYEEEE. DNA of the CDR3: TGTGCCAGCAGCTTTGGGACAACTAATGAAAAACTGTTTTTT. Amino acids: CASSFGTTNEKLFF.

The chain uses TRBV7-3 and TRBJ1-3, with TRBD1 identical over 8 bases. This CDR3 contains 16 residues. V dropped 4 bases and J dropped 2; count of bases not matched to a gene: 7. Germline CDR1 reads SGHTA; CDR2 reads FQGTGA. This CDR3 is CASSSSSTGAGNTIYF. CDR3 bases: TGTGCCAGCAGCTCTTCGTCGACAGGGGCTGGAAACACCATATATTTT.

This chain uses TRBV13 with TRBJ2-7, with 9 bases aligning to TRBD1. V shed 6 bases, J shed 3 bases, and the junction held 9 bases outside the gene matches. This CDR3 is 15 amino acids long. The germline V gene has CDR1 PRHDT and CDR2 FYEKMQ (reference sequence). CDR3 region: CASRVQGAANYEQYF. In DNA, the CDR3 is TGTGCCAGCAGGGTACAGGGGGCCGCTAACTACGAGCAGTACTTC.